Sequencing of this T cell receptor (beta chain) was carried out in a study of neurological immune-mediated disorders. Individuals who volunteered at a blood bank located in Maryland, USA, made up the group of healthy controls. Germline lookup yields CDR1 MNHEY and CDR2 SVGAGI. The CDR3 totals 12 residues. Trimming shortened V by 7 bases and J by 4 bases, and 8 bases separated the two germline ends. There are many counts of this clonotype. TCRdb used MiXCR to reprocess the 5' RACE reads, holding one entry per CDR3 protein. The sample includes 60,000 or so distinct CDR3 sequences, roughly 11% of them seen just once.

The sequenced material came from PBMCs. The TCR comes from a man between 60 and 75 years old in good health. The chain links TRBV6-5 to TRBJ2-1; perhaps TRBD2 as D (5 bases). CDR3 sequence (DNA): TGTGCCAGCACGACTATTTACAATGAGCAGTTCTTC. Translated, it gives CASTTIYNEQFF.